This record covers a single T cell receptor beta chain. Its specificity is unknown. The CDR3 loop spans 15 amino acids. In germline, CDR1 is SGHTA, CDR2 FQGNSA. The J segment lost 4 bases and the V segment lost 3 bases, leaving 8 bases of the junction unmatched. Individual cDNA molecules were tagged with unique molecular identifiers, the study reported. In TCRdb, the 5' RACE reads were re-called with MiXCR into one record per CDR3 protein. This sample has 50,000 to 70,000 distinct CDR3 sequences, with 8.5% to 10% found just once. The data stem from a study of early T cells in non-severe SARS-CoV-2 infection. Study at large: Bulk RNA taken from unsorted whole blood was sequenced, leaving chains unpaired.

General study points: Anti-spike CD8 specificities were favored by VDJdb matching, whose results missed private and CD4 specificities.

The V and J genes are TRBV7-2 and TRBJ2-7, with 8 bases aligning to TRBD2. The clonotype comes from an adult who was a healthcare worker with PCR-confirmed SARS-CoV-2 infection or an uninfected control (not recorded which). Sample: whole blood. Here the CDR3 DNA reads TGTGCCAGCAGCTTGGGCCCAGCGGGAGATTACGAGCAGTACTTC. Translating it yields CASSLGPAGDYEQYF.